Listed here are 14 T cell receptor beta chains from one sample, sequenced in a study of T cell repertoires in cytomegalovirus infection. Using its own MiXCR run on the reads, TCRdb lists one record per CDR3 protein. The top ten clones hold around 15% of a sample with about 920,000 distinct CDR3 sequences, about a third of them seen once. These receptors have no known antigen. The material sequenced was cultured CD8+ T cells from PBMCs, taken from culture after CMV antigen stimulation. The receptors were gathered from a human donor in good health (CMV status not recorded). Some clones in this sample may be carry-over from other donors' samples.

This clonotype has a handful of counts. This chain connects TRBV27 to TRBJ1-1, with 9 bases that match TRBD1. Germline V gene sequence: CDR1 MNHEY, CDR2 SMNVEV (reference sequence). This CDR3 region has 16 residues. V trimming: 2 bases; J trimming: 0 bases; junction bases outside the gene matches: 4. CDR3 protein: CASSLTGTGLNTEAFF. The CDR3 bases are TGTGCCAGCAGTTTAACCGGGACAGGGCTGAACACTGAAGCTTTCTTT.

The CDR3 sequence: CASSARGRGGYTF. CDR3 DNA: TGTGCCAGTAGTGCTCGGGGCCGCGGTGGCTACACCTTC. The V and J genes are TRBV19 and TRBJ1-2; D might be TRBD1 (5 bases). There are 13 residues in the CDR3. Germline V gives CDR1 LNHDA, CDR2 SQIVND (reference sequence). The V end lost 5 bases, the J end lost 7 bases, and 14 bases lay between the germline ends.

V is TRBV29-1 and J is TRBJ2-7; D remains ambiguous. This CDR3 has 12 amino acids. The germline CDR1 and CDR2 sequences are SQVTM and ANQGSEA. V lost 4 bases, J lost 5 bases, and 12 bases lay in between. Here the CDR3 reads CSVVHTRNEQYV. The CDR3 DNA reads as TGCAGCGTTGTCCACACCCGGAACGAGCAGTACGTC.

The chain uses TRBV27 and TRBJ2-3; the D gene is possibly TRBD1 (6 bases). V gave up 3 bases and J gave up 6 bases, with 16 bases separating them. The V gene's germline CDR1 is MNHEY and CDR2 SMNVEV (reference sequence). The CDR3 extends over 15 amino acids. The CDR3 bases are TGTGCCAGCAGTTTTTCTACAGGGTTTGGGGATACGCAGTATTTT. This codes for CASSFSTGFGDTQYF.

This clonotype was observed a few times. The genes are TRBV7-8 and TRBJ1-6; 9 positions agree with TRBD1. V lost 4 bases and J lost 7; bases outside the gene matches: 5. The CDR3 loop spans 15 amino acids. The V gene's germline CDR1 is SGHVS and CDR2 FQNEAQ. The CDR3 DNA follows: TGTGCCAGCAGCTCACAGGGGGCGTTGAATTCACCCCTCCACTTT. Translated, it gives CASSSQGALNSPLHF.

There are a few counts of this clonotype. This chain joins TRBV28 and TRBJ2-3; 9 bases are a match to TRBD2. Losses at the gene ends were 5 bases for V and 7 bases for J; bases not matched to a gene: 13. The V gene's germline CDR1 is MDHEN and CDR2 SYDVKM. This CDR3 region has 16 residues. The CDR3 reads CASSVRGGGASYTQYF. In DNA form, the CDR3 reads TGTGCCAGCAGTGTTCGGGGCGGGGGGGCGTCTTATACGCAGTATTTT.

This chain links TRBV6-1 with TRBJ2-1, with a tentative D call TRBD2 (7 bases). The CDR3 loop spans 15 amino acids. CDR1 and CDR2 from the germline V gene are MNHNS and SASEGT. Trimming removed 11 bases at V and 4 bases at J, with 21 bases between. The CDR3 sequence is CAVLEGGGNYNEQFF. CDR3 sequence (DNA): TGTGCCGTTTTGGAGGGAGGGGGGAATTACAATGAGCAGTTCTTC.

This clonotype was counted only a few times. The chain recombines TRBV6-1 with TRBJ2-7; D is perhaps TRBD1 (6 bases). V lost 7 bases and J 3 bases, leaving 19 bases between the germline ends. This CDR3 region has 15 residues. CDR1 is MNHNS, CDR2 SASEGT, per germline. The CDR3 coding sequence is TGTGCCAGCATTCTTACAGGGCAGGTCCACTACGAGCAGTACTTC. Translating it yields CASILTGQVHYEQYF.

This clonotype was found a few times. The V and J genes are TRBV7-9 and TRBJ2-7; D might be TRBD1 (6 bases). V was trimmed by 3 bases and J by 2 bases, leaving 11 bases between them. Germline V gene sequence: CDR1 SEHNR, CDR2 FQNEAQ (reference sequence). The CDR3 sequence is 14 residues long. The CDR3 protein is CASSFQGSAYEQYV. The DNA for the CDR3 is TGTGCCAGCAGCTTCCAGGGGAGTGCCTACGAGCAGTACGTC.

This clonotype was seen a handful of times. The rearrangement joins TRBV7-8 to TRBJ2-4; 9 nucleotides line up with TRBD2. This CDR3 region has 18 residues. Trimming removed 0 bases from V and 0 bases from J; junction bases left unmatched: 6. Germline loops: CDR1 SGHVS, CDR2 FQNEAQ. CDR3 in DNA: TGTGCCAGCAGCTTAGCTGGTGGCGGGGGGGTAGCCAAAAACATTCAGTACTTC. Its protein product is CASSLAGGGGVAKNIQYF.

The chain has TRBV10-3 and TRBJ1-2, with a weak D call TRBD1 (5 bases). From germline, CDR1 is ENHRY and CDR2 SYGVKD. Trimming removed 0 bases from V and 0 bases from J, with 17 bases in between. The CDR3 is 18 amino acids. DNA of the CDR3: TGTGCCATCAGTGAGTCATCAGGGCGGGACGGAGCTAACTATGGCTACACCTTC. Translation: CAISESSGRDGANYGYTF.

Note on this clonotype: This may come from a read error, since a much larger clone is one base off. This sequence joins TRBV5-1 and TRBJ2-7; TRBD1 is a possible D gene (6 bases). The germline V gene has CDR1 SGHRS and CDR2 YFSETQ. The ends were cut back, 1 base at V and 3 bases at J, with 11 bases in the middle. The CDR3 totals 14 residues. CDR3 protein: CASSLKTGFYEQYF. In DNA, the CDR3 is TGCGCCAGCAGCTTGAAGACAGGTTTCTACGAGCAGTACTTC. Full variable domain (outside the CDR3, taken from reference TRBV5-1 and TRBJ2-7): KAGVTQTPRYLIKTRGQQVTLSCSPISGHRSVSWYQQTPGQGLQFLFEYFSETQRNKGNFPGRFSGRQFSNSRSEMNVSTLELGDSALYLCASSLKTGFYEQYFGPGTRLTVT.

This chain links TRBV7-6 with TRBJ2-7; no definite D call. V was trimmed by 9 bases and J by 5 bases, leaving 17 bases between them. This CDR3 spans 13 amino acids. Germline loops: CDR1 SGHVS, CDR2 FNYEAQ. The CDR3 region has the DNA TGTGCCAGTCGAGGCGCGCCGGCGGACGAGCAGTACTTC. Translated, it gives CASRGAPADEQYF.

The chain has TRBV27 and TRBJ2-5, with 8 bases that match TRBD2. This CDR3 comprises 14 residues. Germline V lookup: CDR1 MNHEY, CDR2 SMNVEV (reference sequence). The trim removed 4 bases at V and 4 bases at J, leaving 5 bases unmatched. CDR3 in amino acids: CASSSGGGIETQYF. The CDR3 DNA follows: TGTGCCAGCAGTTCTGGCGGGGGGATAGAGACCCAGTACTTC.